A single TCR beta chain is shown here with its context. These data originate in a study of blood T cell repertoires in COVID-19. Study in general: Acute and convalescent COVID-19 samples came from the United States, Italy and Spain. PBMCs, B-cell-depleted T cells, or T cells provided the cDNA or gDNA that made up the material.

CDR3 length: 13 amino acids. Trimming stripped 6 bases from V and 3 bases from J, with 9 bases between. Germline CDR1 is LNHDA and CDR2 is SQIVND (reference sequence). Original data processing: Amplification of reference gene primers was used by the study to estimate nucleated cell counts. Profiled with immunoSEQ multiplex PCR; TCRdb holds only in-frame clones, not every one. V, J and clone size derive from that table, while D and trimming were established from the DNA sequence. Of roughly 46,000 clones listed, 70% to 90% are singletons. The chain has TRBV19 and TRBJ1-5, with a weak D call TRBD1 (5 bases). What was sequenced was peripheral blood. This clonotype was obtained from a human donor in a cohort sampled during active COVID-19. The donor label of this sample is uncertain. The CDR3 sequence: CASSGQFNQPQHF. Here the CDR3 DNA reads TGTGCCAGTAGCGGACAATTCAATCAGCCCCAGCATTTT.